This T cell receptor beta chain emerged from a study of cytomegalovirus exposure and HLA in healthy donors. PCR was performed using 60 Vbeta and 13 Jbeta primers. Generated by immunoSEQ multiplex PCR, the TCRdb table keeps only in-frame clones and is missing some. This table has roughly 160,000 clones, less than 85% appearing once. The CDR3 spans 13 residues. V was pared by 10 bases and J by 7 bases, with 16 bases between. CDR1 is ENHRY, CDR2 SYGVKD, per germline. Sequenced sample: PBMCs. The source is a boy aged 2 to 9 in good health and CMV-seronegative. V and J are TRBV10-3 and TRBJ1-4; D remains unclear. The CDR3 DNA sequence: TGTGCCAGCGCGGGCTCCGAGGGTGAAAAACTGTTTTTT. This sequence encodes CASAGSEGEKLFF.